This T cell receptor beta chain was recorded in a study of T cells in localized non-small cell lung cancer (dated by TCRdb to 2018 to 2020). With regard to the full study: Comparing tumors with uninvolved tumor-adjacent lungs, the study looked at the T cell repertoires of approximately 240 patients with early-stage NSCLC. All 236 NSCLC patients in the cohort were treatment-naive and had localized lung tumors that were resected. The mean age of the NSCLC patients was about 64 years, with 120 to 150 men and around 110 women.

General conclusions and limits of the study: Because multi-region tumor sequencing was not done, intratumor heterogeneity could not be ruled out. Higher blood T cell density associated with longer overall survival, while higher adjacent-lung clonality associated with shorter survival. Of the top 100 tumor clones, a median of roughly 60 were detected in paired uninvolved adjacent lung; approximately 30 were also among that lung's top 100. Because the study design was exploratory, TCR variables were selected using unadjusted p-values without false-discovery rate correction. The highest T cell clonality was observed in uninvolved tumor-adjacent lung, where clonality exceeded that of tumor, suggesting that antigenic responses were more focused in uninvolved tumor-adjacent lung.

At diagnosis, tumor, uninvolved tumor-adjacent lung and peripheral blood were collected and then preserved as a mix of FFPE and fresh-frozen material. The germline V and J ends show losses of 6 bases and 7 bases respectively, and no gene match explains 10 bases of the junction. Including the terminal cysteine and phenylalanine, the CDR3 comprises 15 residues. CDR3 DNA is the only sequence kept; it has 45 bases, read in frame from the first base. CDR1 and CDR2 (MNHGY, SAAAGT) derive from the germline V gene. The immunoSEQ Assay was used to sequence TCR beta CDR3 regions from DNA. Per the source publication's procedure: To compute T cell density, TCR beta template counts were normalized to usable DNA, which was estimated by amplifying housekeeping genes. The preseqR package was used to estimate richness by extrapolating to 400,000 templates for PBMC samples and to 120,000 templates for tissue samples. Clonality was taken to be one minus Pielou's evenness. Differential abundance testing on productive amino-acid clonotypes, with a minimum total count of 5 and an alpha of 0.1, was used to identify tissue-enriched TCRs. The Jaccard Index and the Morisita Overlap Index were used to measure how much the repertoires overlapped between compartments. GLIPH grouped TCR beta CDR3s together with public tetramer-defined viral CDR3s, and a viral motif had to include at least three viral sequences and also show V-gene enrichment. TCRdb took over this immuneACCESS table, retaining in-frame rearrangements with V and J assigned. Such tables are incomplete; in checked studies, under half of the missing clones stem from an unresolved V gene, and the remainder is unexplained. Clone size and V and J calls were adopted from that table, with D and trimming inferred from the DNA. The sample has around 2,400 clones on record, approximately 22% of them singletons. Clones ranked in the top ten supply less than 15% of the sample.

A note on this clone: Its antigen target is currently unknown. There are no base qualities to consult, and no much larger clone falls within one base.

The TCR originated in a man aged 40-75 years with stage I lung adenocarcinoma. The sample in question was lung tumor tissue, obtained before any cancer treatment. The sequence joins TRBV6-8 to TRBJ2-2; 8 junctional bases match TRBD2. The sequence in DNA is TGTGCCAGCAGAAAACCGGGACTAGTGGGCGGGGAGCTGTTTTTT. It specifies CASRKPGLVGGELFF.